Each of the 10 T cell receptor beta chains below was sequenced from the same sample in a study of metastatic and nonmetastatic thyroid tumors. TCRdb re-clonotyped the PCR reads through MiXCR. The table lists around 20,000 clones, around a quarter of them singletons. No patient received treatment before thyroid surgery. Sequences were obtained from blood. The receptors here all came from a female donor with papillary thyroid cancer or a benign thyroid nodule (not recorded which). Some clones in this sample may be carry-over from other donors' samples.

This chain joins TRBV30 and TRBJ1-6; a weak D match, TRBD1 (5 bases). The length of the CDR3 is 16 residues. Germline CDR1 and CDR2: GTSNPN and SVGIG (reference sequence). The V end lost 2 bases, the J end lost 0 bases, and 11 bases lay between the germline ends. CDR3 sequence reads: CAWSRGVSSYNSPLHF. The CDR3 DNA reads as TGTGCCTGGAGTCGGGGCGTAAGCTCCTATAATTCACCCCTCCACTTT.

The chain joins TRBV3-1 to TRBJ1-1; D may be TRBD1 (6 bases). V was clipped by 1 base and J by 5 bases, with 11 bases between them. CDR1 and CDR2 from the germline V gene are LGHDT and YNNKEL (reference sequence). There are 14 residues in the CDR3. The CDR3 spells CASSQGGARTEAFF. As DNA, the CDR3 is TGTGCCAGCAGCCAAGGGGGGGCTCGGACTGAAGCTTTCTTT.

Many counts were recorded for this clone. The chain is built from TRBV4-2 and TRBJ1-5; no definite D call. Deletions cut 0 bases from V and 5 bases from J, with 14 bases between. The germline V gene has CDR1 LGHNA and CDR2 YNFKEQ. The CDR3 contains 16 residues. CDR3 protein: CASSQDSGSPHQPQHF. The CDR3 nucleotides read TGTGCCAGCAGCCAAGATAGTGGCAGTCCCCATCAGCCCCAGCATTTT.

There are many counts of this clone. The gene calls are TRBV5-1 and TRBJ2-3; 8 bases align to TRBD2. The CDR3 spans 15 residues. Germline CDR1 and CDR2: SGHRS and YFSETQ. Trimming took 0 bases from V and 5 from J; bases not matched to a gene: 5. The CDR3 loop is CASSLERGWGDTQYF. The CDR3 bases are TGCGCCAGCAGCTTGGAGCGGGGGTGGGGAGATACGCAGTATTTT.

In the case of this clone: The junction differs from germline at one of its ends, possibly a read error. The rearrangement links TRBV5-4 to TRBJ2-7; possibly TRBD1 for D (5 bases). The CDR3 is 14 amino acids. The germline V gene encodes CDR1 SGHNT and CDR2 YYREEE (reference sequence). The CDR3 loop is CVSILQGFSYEQYF. DNA of the CDR3: TGTGTCAGCATCTTGCAGGGCTTCTCCTACGAGCAGTACTTC.

This clone was picked up many times. This chain uses TRBV11-2 with TRBJ2-1, with D unresolved. Looked up from germline, CDR1 is SGHAT and CDR2 is FQNNGV. V lost 2 bases and J 9 bases, leaving 11 bases between the germline ends. The CDR3 loop spans 13 amino acids. The CDR3 reads CASSLSLSVEQFF. The CDR3 DNA reads TGTGCCAGCAGCTTAAGCCTTTCGGTTGAGCAGTTCTTC.

In its sample, this clone ranks as medium-sized (0.01 to 0.1%). V is TRBV9 and J is TRBJ1-6; a weak D match, TRBD1 (6 bases). Trimming took off 0 bases at V and 7 bases at J, with 11 bases between the two ends. Per germline, CDR1 SGDLS and CDR2 YYNGEE. The CDR3 covers 15 residues. CDR3 residues: CASSVAGQKNSPLHF. In DNA form, the CDR3 reads TGTGCCAGCAGCGTAGCGGGACAAAAAAATTCACCCCTCCACTTT. Supplemented by reference TRBV9 and TRBJ1-6, the full variable domain reads DSGVTQTPKHLITATGQRVTLRCSPRSGDLSVYWYQQSLDQGLQFLIQYYNGEERAKGNILERFSAQQFPDLHSELNLSSLELGDSALYFCASSVAGQKNSPLHFGNGTRLTVT.

By share, this clone ranks as medium-sized. V usage is TRBV6-4 and J usage is TRBJ2-2, with D maybe TRBD2 (6 bases). Trimming took 3 bases from V and 1 from J, leaving 6 bases between them. Per the germline V gene, CDR1 is MRHNA and CDR2 is SNTAGT. This CDR3 region has 14 residues. DNA of the CDR3: TGTGCCAGCAGTGAGCGGGAGAACACCGGGGAGCTGTTTTTT. Translated, it gives CASSERENTGELFF.

This clone was recorded many times. The chain is built from TRBV30 and TRBJ2-7; 9 bases are a match to TRBD2. Looked up from germline, CDR1 is GTSNPN and CDR2 is SVGIG (reference sequence). V lost 1 base to trimming and J lost 2 bases; unmatched junction nucleotides: 3. There are 14 residues in the CDR3. The CDR3 reads CAWSEAGGPYEQYF. Written as DNA, the CDR3 is TGTGCCTGGAGTGAAGCGGGAGGACCCTACGAGCAGTACTTC.

This sequence joins TRBV18 and TRBJ2-7; the D gene is possibly TRBD2 (6 bases). This CDR3 region has 14 residues. V was shortened by 8 bases and J by 0 bases, with 14 bases between the two germline ends. Germline-derived CDR1 and CDR2 are KGHSH and LQKENI. The CDR3: CASRGLESSYEQYF. For the CDR3, the DNA is TGTGCCAGCCGGGGACTCGAAAGCTCCTACGAGCAGTACTTC.